One T cell receptor beta chain is described in this entry. The data originate from a study of technical replicates of blood from several donors. This CDR3 region has 12 residues. Trimming left V 8 bases short and J 4 bases short, with 14 bases between. Germline assignment: CDR1 SQVTM and CDR2 ANQGSEA. Clones were read by immunoSEQ multiplex PCR, and TCRdb kept only the in-frame ones, dropping some. The sample lists about 79,000 clones; approximately 94% were seen once. This chain uses TRBV29-1 with TRBJ2-5; TRBD1 is a possible D gene (5 bases). The origin of this receptor is a human donor in good health. Sequenced sample: T cells isolated from PBMCs. CDR3 bases: TGCAGCTCGGGCAGGGCCGGAGAGACCCAGTACTTC. Translated, it gives CSSGRAGETQYF.